Below are 17 T cell receptor beta chains sequenced from a single sample in a study of blood T cells in healthy people across ages (dated by TCRdb to about 2015). Receptor libraries were prepared by 5' RACE. These reads were obtained on an Illumina HiSeq 2500. A second PCR of about 7 to 12 cycles was run with a J-beta primer mix and a sample-barcoded 5' primer. TCRdb redid the processing of the public reads, applying fastp at Q25 and MiXCR, and retained in-frame beta chains. Rows matching on CDR3 protein sequence are summarized as one entry with the most common DNA and genes. The sample table lists about 970,000 distinct CDR3 sequences, approximately 50% of them with a count of one. The biggest ten clones account for 20% to 25% of the sample. The sequenced sample consisted of blood. The receptors were gathered from an older woman in good health.

This clonotype was counted between two and nine times. The V and J genes are TRBV3-1 and TRBJ2-1, with D maybe TRBD2 (6 bases). CDR3 length: 16 residues. Trimming took 3 bases from V and 1 from J, leaving 13 bases between them. Germline CDR1 LGHDT, CDR2 YNNKEL (reference sequence). CDR3 amino acids: CASSHLVGGSYNEQFF. CDR3 DNA sequence: TGTGCCAGCAGCCACCTCGTAGGAGGGTCCTACAATGAGCAGTTCTTC.

V usage is TRBV20-1 and J usage is TRBJ2-7, with D possibly called TRBD1 or TRBD2 (6 bases each). Trimming took off 6 bases at V and 2 bases at J, with 17 bases between the two ends. CDR1 is DFQATT and CDR2 is SNEGSKA in the germline V gene (reference sequence). The CDR3 has 14 amino acids. CDR3 DNA: TGCAGTGCCTCGGGGGCCACGGTAACCTACGAGCAGTACTTC. Its protein product is CSASGATVTYEQYF.

CDR3 nucleotide sequence: TGTGCCAGCAGTGTAGATGCAGGGAACTATGGCTACACCTTC. Encoded protein: CASSVDAGNYGYTF. The chain combines TRBV12-3 or TRBV12-4 with TRBJ1-2, with a possible D match to TRBD1 (5 bases). This CDR3 contains 14 residues. Trimming removed 5 bases at V and 2 bases at J, with 12 bases between.

A remark on this clonotype: A clone one base away is much larger, so this may be a read error. This CDR3 is CATASGQGCNEQFF. The CDR3 region has the DNA TGTGCCACCGCCTCGGGACAGGGCTGCAATGAGCAGTTCTTC. J is TRBJ2-1 and V is TRBV24-1; 9 bases agree with TRBD1. With V trimmed by 9 bases and J by 6 bases, 8 bases remained unmatched. Germline lookup yields CDR1 KGHDR and CDR2 SFDVKD. This CDR3 contains 14 residues.

The J gene is TRBJ2-5, the V gene TRBV6-5; tentative D call: TRBD2 (5 bases). CDR1 MNHEY and CDR2 SVGAGI come from the germline V gene. Trimming took off 0 bases at V and 5 bases at J, with 10 bases between the two ends. The CDR3 is 14 residues long. CDR3: CASSYSGGLETQYF. The DNA for the CDR3 is TGTGCCAGCAGTTACTCGGGCGGGTTGGAGACCCAGTACTTC.

To note about this clonotype: One end of the junction fails to match germline, which may point to a read error. The chain is built from TRBV5-1 and TRBJ2-6, with 8 bases identical to TRBD2. Germline CDR1 reads SGHRS; CDR2 reads YFSETQ. This CDR3 is built from 18 residues. The CDR3 DNA reads as TGCGCCAGCAGCTTGGCCAAGGGTAGCGGGAACCGGGCCCACGTCCTGACTTTC. Translating it yields CASSLAKGSGNRAHVLTF.

This clonotype was detected only a few times. The V call is TRBV12-3 or TRBV12-4, the J call TRBJ2-1; 10 nucleotides agree with TRBD2. The CDR3 totals 14 residues. J gave up 7 bases and V 7 bases, and 7 bases lay outside the gene matches. CDR3 DNA: TGTGCCAGCAAACCCGGGACTAGCGTAAATGAGCAGTTCTTC. Its translation: CASKPGTSVNEQFF.

J is TRBJ1-6 and V is TRBV11-2; no reliable D call. The CDR3 has 17 residues. V shed 2 bases and J shed 0 bases, with 11 bases lying between them. CDR1 SGHAT and CDR2 FQNNGV come from the germline V gene. CDR3 DNA: TGTGCCAGCAGCTTAAAAGACATACCCTCCTATAATTCACCCCTCCACTTT. Residues: CASSLKDIPSYNSPLHF.

The chain is built from TRBV20-1 and TRBJ2-7, with a possible D match to TRBD1 (5 bases). V was pared by 2 bases and J by 3 bases, with 20 bases between. Germline V gene data show CDR1 as DFQATT and CDR2 as SNEGSKA (reference sequence). The CDR3 length is 16 residues. The CDR3: CSARLAIQPQGYEQYF. The CDR3 DNA follows: TGCAGTGCTAGACTTGCGATACAACCTCAGGGCTACGAGCAGTACTTC.

The chain has TRBV10-3 and TRBJ1-2; 8 bases align to TRBD1. CDR1 is ENHRY and CDR2 is SYGVKD in the germline V gene. There are 14 residues in the CDR3. The trim removed 6 bases at V and 0 bases at J, leaving 3 bases unmatched. This CDR3 reads CAIRWTGSNYGYTF. The CDR3, as DNA: TGTGCCATCAGGTGGACAGGGTCTAACTATGGCTACACCTTC.

This clonotype turned up a few times. The chain couples TRBV12-3 or TRBV12-4 to TRBJ2-7; D remains ambiguous. The CDR3 runs to 13 residues. The V end was cut by 5 bases, the J end by 2 bases, with 10 bases between. As DNA, the CDR3 is TGTGCCAGCAGTCCGGCGCCTACCTACGAGCAGTACTTC. Protein: CASSPAPTYEQYF.

The rearrangement joins TRBV7-2 to TRBJ2-1; D unresolved. The CDR3 consists of 11 residues. V dropped 0 bases and J dropped 15 bases, with 9 bases sitting between them. The germline V gene has CDR1 SGHTA and CDR2 FQGNSA. CDR3 protein: CASSLARYLFF. Here the CDR3 DNA reads TGTGCCAGCAGCTTAGCTCGGTATTTGTTCTTC. Full variable domain (outside the CDR3, taken from reference TRBV7-2 and TRBJ2-1): GAGVSQSPSNKVTEKGKDVELRCDPISGHTALYWYRQSLGQGLEFLIYFQGNSAPDKSGLPSDRFSAERTGGSVSTLTIQRTQQEDSAVYLCASSLARYLFFGPGTRLTVL.

The V and J genes are TRBV18 and TRBJ2-1; D ambiguous. V was clipped by 2 bases and J by 5 bases, with 7 bases between them. The CDR3 has 13 residues. The germline V gene encodes CDR1 KGHSH and CDR2 LQKENI. The CDR3 region has the DNA TGTGCCAGCTCACCATCCCGGGACAATGAGCAGTTCTTC. Its translation: CASSPSRDNEQFF.

This chain joins TRBV7-6 and TRBJ2-5; D might be TRBD2 (5 bases). Trimming pared 5 bases from V and 11 bases from J, leaving 15 bases between. The CDR3 covers 12 residues. Germline V gene sequence: CDR1 SGHVS, CDR2 FNYEAQ. The CDR3 nucleotides read TGTGCCAGCAGCCAGTACGGGGATGAGCAGTACTTC. Its translation: CASSQYGDEQYF.

The rearrangement links TRBV20-1 to TRBJ2-1; 9 bases are shared with TRBD2. The CDR3 covers 15 residues. Germline CDR1 DFQATT, CDR2 SNEGSKA (reference sequence). V lost 5 bases and J lost 5; bases outside the gene matches: 10. The CDR3 sequence is CSARGLTSGHNEQFF. The CDR3 DNA reads as TGCAGTGCTCGAGGACTGACTAGCGGCCACAATGAGCAGTTCTTC.

The V gene is TRBV12-3 or TRBV12-4, the J gene TRBJ2-4, with TRBD1 identical over 9 bases. The trim removed 2 bases at V and 5 bases at J, leaving 4 bases unmatched. The length of the CDR3 is 15 residues. The DNA for the CDR3 is TGTGCCAGCAGTTTAAGGGGACAGGGAGAAAACATTCAGTACTTC. Amino acid sequence: CASSLRGQGENIQYF.

The chain recombines TRBV3-1 with TRBJ2-7; 9 nucleotides agree with TRBD2. Per the germline V gene, CDR1 is LGHDT and CDR2 is YNNKEL (reference sequence). The CDR3 contains 15 residues. V trimming: 4 bases; J trimming: 6 bases; junction bases outside the gene matches: 10. CDR3 region: CASSLGLAWSSEQYF. CDR3 nucleotides: TGTGCCAGCAGCCTGGGACTAGCATGGTCATCCGAGCAGTACTTC.